This T cell receptor beta chain is from a study of cytomegalovirus exposure and HLA in healthy donors. About the research overall: An analysis done earlier identified almost 120 million unique TCR beta sequences from about 179 million T cells. The study's findings and limits: Altogether, some 170 TCR beta chains were recorded as cytomegalovirus-associated. The authors later found TCR association rates varying by HLA locus, with DRB1 most and HLA-C fewest. A later analysis found most CMV-associated TCR beta chains apparently HLA-restricted.

From germline, CDR1 is MNHNS and CDR2 SASEGT. V was clipped by 2 bases and J by 7 bases; unmatched bases: 2. This CDR3 contains 12 residues. To note about this clone: Its antigen is unknown.

Use of 60 Vbeta and 13 Jbeta primers characterized the PCR. The table came from immunoSEQ multiplex PCR; TCRdb's copy has only in-frame clones and leaves some out. The profile shows some 180,000 clones, 77% of them singletons. Sequenced sample: PBMCs. The V gene is TRBV6-1, the J gene TRBJ2-7, with TRBD1 matching over 7 bases. This receptor was obtained from a woman in her fifties or sixties in good health and CMV-seropositive. This chain's CDR3 is CASSERGREQYF. Written as DNA, the CDR3 is TGTGCCAGCAGTGAAAGGGGGCGTGAGCAGTACTTC.